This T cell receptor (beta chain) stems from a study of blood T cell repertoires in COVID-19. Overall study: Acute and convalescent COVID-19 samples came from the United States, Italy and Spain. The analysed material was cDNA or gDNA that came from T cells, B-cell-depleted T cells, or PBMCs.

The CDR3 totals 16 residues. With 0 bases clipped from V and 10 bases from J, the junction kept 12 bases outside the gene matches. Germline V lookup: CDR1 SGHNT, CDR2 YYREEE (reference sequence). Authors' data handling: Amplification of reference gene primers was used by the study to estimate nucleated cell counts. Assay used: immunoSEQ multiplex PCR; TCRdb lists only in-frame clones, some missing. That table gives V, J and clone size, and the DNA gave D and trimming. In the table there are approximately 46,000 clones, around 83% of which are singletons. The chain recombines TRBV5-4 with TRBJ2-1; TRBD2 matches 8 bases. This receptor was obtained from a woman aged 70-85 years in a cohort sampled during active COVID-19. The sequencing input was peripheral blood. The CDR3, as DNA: TGTGCCAGCAGCTTGGAGGCGGGAGGCCCCCTGGCGGAGCAGTTCTTC. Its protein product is CASSLEAGGPLAEQFF.